The 13 T cell receptor beta chains reported below all come from one sample, sequenced in a study of shared clonotypes between healthy human individuals (dated by TCRdb to 2019 to 2021). Receptors were amplified or captured by the immunoSEQ multiplex PCR assay. Here the immuneACCESS table is served through TCRdb, limited to in-frame sequences with V and J called. Missing clones are a known gap in these copies; in checked studies unresolved V genes cover under half, and the rest lacks a known reason. The table for this sample lists millions of clones; 95% of them were counted only once. Roughly 0.13% of the sample is held by the ten biggest clonotypes. The sample comprised naive CD4+ T cells sorted from blood. The cell subset or site label for this specimen denotes: CD45RA+ positively selected. These receptors were collected from a man younger than 35 in good health.

The V and J genes are TRBV10-3 and TRBJ2-1; D tentatively reads TRBD1 or TRBD2 (6 bases each). Germline-derived CDR1 and CDR2 are ENHRY and SYGVKD. The V end lost 7 bases, the J end lost 7 bases, and 14 bases lay between the germline ends. The CDR3 runs 13 residues. CDR3 bases: TGTGCCATCAACGGGGGCCCCGCAAATGAGCAGTTCTTC. Translated, it gives CAINGGPANEQFF.

The chain uses TRBV6-5 and TRBJ1-1, with D unresolved. Germline V gene data show CDR1 as MNHEY and CDR2 as SVGAGI. There are 13 residues in the CDR3. V shed 6 bases and J shed 5 bases, with 13 bases lying between them. Here the CDR3 reads CASRRGLGTEAFF. CDR3 bases: TGTGCCAGCAGACGCGGACTTGGAACTGAAGCTTTCTTT.

V and J are TRBV2 and TRBJ2-1, with TRBD2 matching over 13 bases. From germline, CDR1 is SNHLY and CDR2 FYNNEI. J was trimmed by 8 bases and V by 6 bases; bases with no gene match: 7. This CDR3 is built from 15 residues. In DNA form, the CDR3 reads TGTGCCAGCAGCAGGCGACTAGCGGGAGGCGATGAGCAGTTCTTC. Its protein is CASSRRLAGGDEQFF.

The CDR3 region is CASSSRTSGRGYNEQFF. The CDR3 DNA reads TGTGCCAGCAGCTCAAGGACTAGCGGGAGGGGTTACAATGAGCAGTTCTTC. The rearrangement uses TRBV5-4 and TRBJ2-1; TRBD2 matches 15 bases. The CDR3 length is 17 residues. V lost 3 bases, J lost 4 bases, and 5 bases stayed unmatched. CDR1 and CDR2 (germline): SGHNT, YYREEE (reference sequence).

A word on this clone: Additional DNA sequences in this sample encode the identical CDR3. The CDR3 loop reads CASSLTASGGFNEQFF. The CDR3 DNA reads TGTGCCAGCAGCTTAACAGCGAGCGGGGGGTTTAATGAGCAGTTCTTC. The V and J genes are TRBV7-3 and TRBJ2-1; 9 nucleotides agree with TRBD2. J gave up 7 bases and V 0 bases, and 7 bases lay outside the gene matches. CDR3 length: 16 amino acids. Germline CDR1 is SGHTA and CDR2 is FQGTGA.

The chain uses TRBV7-9 and TRBJ2-5, with 7 nucleotides matching TRBD2. Germline V gives CDR1 SEHNR, CDR2 FQNEAQ (reference sequence). Trimming at V came to 8 bases and at J to 5 bases, leaving 8 bases not matched to a gene. The CDR3 length is 13 residues. The CDR3 loop is CASGSGPRETQYF. The DNA for the CDR3 is TGTGCCAGCGGTAGCGGGCCTCGGGAGACCCAGTACTTC.

The chain uses TRBV19 and TRBJ2-5; possibly TRBD1 for D (6 bases). V shed 3 bases and J shed 2 bases, with 16 bases lying between them. The CDR3 has 16 amino acids. Germline V lookup: CDR1 LNHDA, CDR2 SQIVND (reference sequence). The chain's CDR3 is CASSMRRTAVQETQYF. The CDR3 nucleotides read TGTGCCAGTAGTATGAGGCGGACAGCGGTACAAGAGACCCAGTACTTC. Full variable domain (rest looked up from reference TRBV19 and TRBJ2-5): DGGITQSPKYLFRKEGQNVTLSCEQNLNHDAMYWYRQDPGQGLRLIYYSQIVNDFQKGDIAEGYSVSREKKESFPLTVTSAQKNPTAFYLCASSMRRTAVQETQYFGPGTRLLVL.

As concerns this clone: The sample contains more than one DNA sequence encoding this CDR3. The chain uses TRBV7-9 and TRBJ1-1; D remains unclear. This CDR3 has 13 amino acids. Deletions cut 3 bases from V and 0 bases from J, with 5 bases between. The germline V gene encodes CDR1 SEHNR and CDR2 FQNEAQ (reference sequence). The CDR3 region is CASSFLLNTEAFF. CDR3 coding DNA: TGTGCCAGCAGCTTTCTTCTGAACACTGAAGCTTTCTTT.

The CDR3 sequence is CASSPMGLAATDNEQFF. The CDR3 DNA reads as TGTGCCAGCTCACCCATGGGACTAGCCGCCACCGACAATGAGCAGTTCTTC. The V call is TRBV18, the J call TRBJ2-1; 9 nucleotides match TRBD2. The ends lost 3 bases at V and 5 bases at J; junction bases unmatched: 11. From germline, CDR1 is KGHSH and CDR2 LQKENI. The CDR3 has 17 residues.

With respect to this clone: The sample contains more than one DNA sequence encoding this CDR3. V usage is TRBV18 and J usage is TRBJ1-1; D uncertain. Per the germline V gene, CDR1 is KGHSH and CDR2 is LQKENI. Trimming shortened V by 0 bases and J by 0 bases, and 5 bases separated the two germline ends. The CDR3 consists of 14 residues. CDR3 sequence (DNA): TGTGCCAGCTCACCACCGTCAGTGAACACTGAAGCTTTCTTT. It codes for CASSPPSVNTEAFF.

V is TRBV7-9 and J is TRBJ2-6, with no clear D. Germline V gene data show CDR1 as SEHNR and CDR2 as FQNEAQ (reference sequence). This CDR3 has 15 residues. The germline V and J ends were trimmed by 4 bases and 0 bases, with 7 bases remaining between them. The CDR3 nucleotides read TGTGCCAGCAGCTCCAGCCTCTCTGGGGCCAACGTCCTGACTTTC. Translating gives CASSSSLSGANVLTF.

V gene TRBV7-2 combines with J gene TRBJ2-5; D call uncertain. CDR1 SGHTA and CDR2 FQGNSA come from the germline V gene. The CDR3 runs to 14 residues. The V gene lost 5 bases and the J gene lost 2 bases, with 12 bases spanning the gap. The CDR3 DNA reads TGTGCCAGCAGCCCATCAGCAGCTCAAGAGACCCAGTACTTC. This encodes CASSPSAAQETQYF.

The chain recombines TRBV7-3 with TRBJ1-6; the D gene is possibly TRBD1 (6 bases). CDR1 is SGHTA, CDR2 FQGTGA, per germline. The CDR3 is 14 amino acids. V lost 2 bases and J lost 9, with 11 bases in between. Written as DNA, the CDR3 is TGTGCCAGCAGCTTAGGGACACAGCTTTCACCCCTCCACTTT. Protein product: CASSLGTQLSPLHF.